The 28 T cell receptor beta chains below were found in one sample sequenced in a study of T cell changes during pregnancy in multiple sclerosis. Some clones are missing from TCRdb's copy, which holds only in-frame ones; the method was immunoSEQ multiplex PCR. The sample includes over 85,000 clones, 85% to 95% of them seen just once. Specimen: peripheral blood, collected in the first trimester of pregnancy. The receptors derive from a female donor in good health, enrolled as a control in a pregnancy study.

This chain links TRBV19 with TRBJ1-4, with 7 bases matching TRBD1. Germline trimming cut 5 bases from V and 4 bases from J; bases unmatched to any gene: 10. In germline, CDR1 is LNHDA, CDR2 SQIVND (reference sequence). The CDR3 has 16 amino acids. The CDR3 here is CASSARGLGLNEKLFF. CDR3 in DNA: TGTGCCAGTAGTGCCAGGGGGTTAGGCCTTAATGAAAAACTGTTTTTT.

The rearrangement links TRBV6-6 to TRBJ1-5; the D is unclear. The ends were cut back, 7 bases at V and 6 bases at J, with 13 bases in the middle. Per germline, CDR1 MNHNY and CDR2 SVGAGI (reference sequence). The CDR3 has 13 residues. The CDR3 sequence is CASMGGVGQPQHF. CDR3 nucleotides: TGTGCCAGCATGGGCGGGGTGGGTCAGCCCCAGCATTTT.

This chain joins TRBV10-3 and TRBJ1-2, with no clear D. Deletions cut 6 bases from V and 4 bases from J, with 18 bases between. The CDR3 is made up of 15 amino acids. Germline CDR1 reads ENHRY; CDR2 reads SYGVKD. In DNA form, the CDR3 reads TGTGCCATCAGCCAAGGGCTTTCGGAGGGCTATGGCTACACCTTC. Its translation is CAISQGLSEGYGYTF.

CDR3 DNA sequence: TGCGCCAGCAGCCAAGCGGGGCAGGGGTATGGCTACACCTTC. It is translated as CASSQAGQGYGYTF. The rearrangement uses TRBV4-1 and TRBJ1-2; tentatively, D is TRBD1 (6 bases). This CDR3 comprises 14 residues. Germline CDR1 MGHRA, CDR2 YSYEKL. V gave up 1 base and J gave up 5 bases, with 11 bases separating them.

The V call is TRBV5-1, the J call TRBJ2-3; TRBD1 matches 12 bases. CDR3 size: 15 residues. From germline, CDR1 is SGHRS and CDR2 YFSETQ. J lost 4 bases, V lost 2 bases, and 2 bases had no gene match. CDR3 loop: CASSFGTGGADTQYF. CDR3 sequence (DNA): TGCGCCAGCAGCTTCGGGACAGGGGGCGCAGATACGCAGTATTTT.

The V gene is TRBV4-3, the J gene TRBJ2-5, with 10 nucleotides matching TRBD1. Trimming took 4 bases from V and 7 from J; bases not matched to a gene: 12. CDR1 and CDR2 from the germline V gene are LGHNA and YSLEER. The CDR3 is 16 residues long. CDR3 region: CASSPTPGTGAGTQYF. In DNA, the CDR3 is TGCGCCAGCAGCCCTACTCCCGGGACAGGGGCCGGGACCCAGTACTTC.

The chain carries TRBV7-2 and TRBJ1-3, with a weak D call TRBD1 (6 bases). The V end lost 5 bases, the J end lost 0 bases, and 17 bases lay between the germline ends. Looked up from germline, CDR1 is SGHTA and CDR2 is FQGNSA. CDR3 size: 17 residues. CDR3 nucleotide sequence: TGTGCCAGCAGCCCTCGGGGAGGGGGAAGCTCTGGAAACACCATATATTTT. Its translation is CASSPRGGGSSGNTIYF.

The J gene is TRBJ1-5, the V gene TRBV7-8; 8 nucleotides match TRBD1. V was pared by 5 bases and J by 8 bases, with 11 bases of the junction left unmatched. CDR1 is SGHVS and CDR2 is FQNEAQ in the germline V gene. This CDR3 contains 15 residues. The CDR3 protein is CASSPGQGKGEPQHF. The CDR3 DNA sequence: TGTGCCAGCAGCCCCGGACAGGGAAAGGGGGAGCCCCAGCATTTT.

Only a few counts were recorded for this clone. The chain joins TRBV19 to TRBJ1-1; possible D gene TRBD1, 5 bases. The CDR3 totals 13 residues. In germline, CDR1 is LNHDA, CDR2 SQIVND (reference sequence). V lost 8 bases and J lost 4, with 14 bases in between. The CDR3 protein is CASGALTRTEAFF. The CDR3 nucleotides are TGTGCCAGTGGGGCACTTACCCGCACTGAAGCTTTCTTT. The variable domain in full, completed from reference TRBV19 and TRBJ1-1, reads DGGITQSPKYLFRKEGQNVTLSCEQNLNHDAMYWYRQDPGQGLRLIYYSQIVNDFQKGDIAEGYSVSREKKESFPLTVTSAQKNPTAFYLCASGALTRTEAFFGQGTRLTVV.

The chain is built from TRBV7-9 and TRBJ2-5; D gene unclear. The V gene's germline CDR1 is SEHNR and CDR2 FQNEAQ (reference sequence). The V gene lost 3 bases and the J gene lost 1 base, with 6 bases spanning the gap. The length of the CDR3 is 13 residues. This chain's CDR3 is CASSLQAQETQYF. CDR3 nucleotides: TGTGCCAGCAGCTTGCAGGCCCAAGAGACCCAGTACTTC.

V usage is TRBV28 and J usage is TRBJ2-3, with a tentative D call TRBD1 (7 bases). The V gene's germline CDR1 is MDHEN and CDR2 SYDVKM. CDR3 length equals 14 residues. The ends were cut back, 2 bases at V and 5 bases at J, with 11 bases in the middle. This chain's CDR3 is CASSLGGGQDTQYF. CDR3 sequence (DNA): TGTGCCAGCAGTTTAGGAGGGGGCCAAGATACGCAGTATTTT.

The genes are TRBV29-1 and TRBJ2-7; perhaps TRBD1 as D (6 bases). The CDR3 has 12 residues. Per the germline V gene, CDR1 is SQVTM and CDR2 is ANQGSEA. V lost 2 bases to trimming and J lost 9 bases, with 14 bases between them. CDR3 sequence (DNA): TGCAGCGTTGAACGCCAGGGGCCGGGGCAGTACTTC. Translating it yields CSVERQGPGQYF.

V usage is TRBV9 and J usage is TRBJ2-3, with no clear D. The CDR3 has 13 amino acids. The germline gives CDR1 SGDLS, CDR2 YYNGEE. V shed 3 bases and J shed 2 bases, with 7 bases lying between them. For the CDR3, the DNA is TGTGCCAGCAGCGCCCGGTTCACAGATACGCAGTATTTT. As protein: CASSARFTDTQYF.

The chain is built from TRBV6-5 and TRBJ2-2; 7 bases agree with TRBD1. CDR1 is MNHEY, CDR2 SVGAGI, per germline. Trimming took 8 bases from V and 0 from J; bases not matched to a gene: 3. The CDR3 is 14 residues long. The CDR3 sequence: CASQTGTNTGELFF. The CDR3 DNA is TGTGCCAGCCAGACAGGGACGAACACCGGGGAGCTGTTTTTT.

The chain has TRBV5-1 and TRBJ2-1; TRBD2 matches at 7 bases. The trim removed 7 bases at V and 7 bases at J, leaving 11 bases unmatched. Germline loops: CDR1 SGHRS, CDR2 YFSETQ. The CDR3 runs 14 residues. CDR3 region: CASRREGLGNEQFF. CDR3 nucleotide sequence: TGCGCCAGCCGAAGGGAGGGGCTCGGGAATGAGCAGTTCTTC. Full variable domain (rest looked up from reference TRBV5-1 and TRBJ2-1): KAGVTQTPRYLIKTRGQQVTLSCSPISGHRSVSWYQQTPGQGLQFLFEYFSETQRNKGNFPGRFSGRQFSNSRSEMNVSTLELGDSALYLCASRREGLGNEQFFGPGTRLTVL.

The chain uses TRBV19 and TRBJ2-5; D is uncertain. Trimming removed 3 bases from V and 13 bases from J, with 12 bases in between. Per the germline V gene, CDR1 is LNHDA and CDR2 is SQIVND (reference sequence). This CDR3 contains 11 residues. The CDR3 DNA reads as TGTGCCAGTAGTATCAACGAGGAGCGGTACTTC. Its protein is CASSINEERYF.

V is TRBV13 and J is TRBJ2-5; 9 bases match TRBD2. Matching the DNA end better, TRBJ2-7 makes the J call doubtful. Germline V gene data show CDR1 as PRHDT and CDR2 as FYEKMQ (reference sequence). CDR3 length: 15 amino acids. CDR3 coding DNA: TGTGCCAGCAGCTTAACAGCGGGGGGCTCCTACGAGCAGTACTTC. It codes for CASSLTAGGSYEQYF.

The V call is TRBV7-2, the J call TRBJ1-5, with no clear D. This CDR3 has 13 amino acids. V was clipped by 5 bases and J by 1 base, with 6 bases between them. Germline V lookup: CDR1 SGHTA, CDR2 FQGNSA. The CDR3 DNA reads TGTGCCAGCAGCCCTAGCAGCAATCAGCCCCAGCATTTT. Amino acid sequence: CASSPSSNQPQHF.

Concerning this clone itself: This sample includes further DNA sequences coding for the same CDR3. The chain uses TRBV7-9 and TRBJ1-1; D may be TRBD1 (6 bases). V gave up 5 bases and J gave up 4 bases, with 11 bases separating them. This CDR3 is 13 amino acids long. Germline loops: CDR1 SEHNR, CDR2 FQNEAQ (reference sequence). The CDR3 loop is CASSPTGSTEAFF. The CDR3 DNA follows: TGTGCCAGCAGCCCCACAGGGTCCACTGAAGCTTTCTTT. Full variable domain (missing parts from reference TRBV7-9 and TRBJ1-1): DTGVSQNPRHKITKRGQNVTFRCDPISEHNRLYWYRQTLGQGPEFLTYFQNEAQLEKSRLLSDRFSAERPKGSFSTLEIQRTEQGDSAMYLCASSPTGSTEAFFGQGTRLTVV.

The V call is TRBV4-1, the J call TRBJ2-1; D possibly corresponds to TRBD1 (5 bases). V was shortened by 4 bases and J by 5 bases, with 15 bases between the two germline ends. CDR1 and CDR2 (germline): MGHRA, YSYEKL. The CDR3 covers 15 residues. Written as DNA, the CDR3 is TGCGCCAGCAGCCCGGTGGGGCAGGTAAACAATGAGCAGTTCTTC. Translating gives CASSPVGQVNNEQFF.

To note about this clone: A read error may produce the germline difference seen at one junction end. The genes are TRBV2 and TRBJ1-5; D is ambiguous. Germline CDR1 is SNHLY and CDR2 is FYNNEI. This CDR3 is 11 amino acids long. DNA for the CDR3: TGTGCCAGCACCCTGGATGGGCCCCGGCATTTT. Its translation: CASTLDGPRHF.

V and J are TRBV4-3 and TRBJ1-6, with D hard to call. The CDR3 has 17 amino acids. Germline V gene lookup returns CDR1 LGHNA and CDR2 YSLEER. V was cut by 0 bases and J by 0 bases, with 9 bases left in between. The CDR3 coding sequence is TGCGCCAGCAGCCAAGATTTCGGTAGCTCCTATAATTCACCCCTCCACTTT. Encoded protein: CASSQDFGSSYNSPLHF.

The chain has TRBV27 and TRBJ1-5; tentative D call: TRBD1 (5 bases). Germline V gene lookup returns CDR1 MNHEY and CDR2 SMNVEV (reference sequence). This CDR3 contains 17 residues. V was pared by 4 bases and J by 0 bases, with 16 bases between. This CDR3 is CASSYAPTDYSNQPQHF. In nucleotides, the CDR3 is TGTGCCAGCAGTTATGCCCCGACAGATTATAGCAATCAGCCCCAGCATTTT.

V gene TRBV5-3 combines with J gene TRBJ1-2; D unclear. TRBV5-3 falls under the ORF class, with uncertain function. This CDR3 is 12 amino acids long. The V and J ends lost 1 base and 5 bases respectively, with 6 bases between them. In nucleotides, the CDR3 is TGTGCCAGAAGCTTGTGGCGGTATGGCTACACCTTC. Translation gives CARSLWRYGYTF.

The J gene is TRBJ1-5, the V gene TRBV7-2; 8 nucleotides match TRBD1. The CDR3 spans 15 residues. V lost 4 bases to trimming and J lost 5 bases; unmatched junction nucleotides: 7. The germline V gene has CDR1 SGHTA and CDR2 FQGNSA. This chain's CDR3 is CASSSLVTGDQPQHF. The CDR3 DNA sequence: TGTGCCAGCAGCTCCTTAGTGACAGGGGATCAGCCCCAGCATTTT. Drawing the rest from reference TRBV7-2 and TRBJ1-5, the complete variable domain is GAGVSQSPSNKVTEKGKDVELRCDPISGHTALYWYRQSLGQGLEFLIYFQGNSAPDKSGLPSDRFSAERTGGSVSTLTIQRTQQEDSAVYLCASSSLVTGDQPQHFGDGTRLSIL.

The rearrangement joins TRBV4-1 to TRBJ1-1, with TRBD1 identical over 7 bases. Germline CDR1 and CDR2: MGHRA and YSYEKL. Trimming cost V 0 bases and J 9 bases; bases outside gene matches: 1. The CDR3 covers 12 residues. Here the CDR3 reads CASSQEGQQAFF. The CDR3 DNA sequence: TGCGCCAGCAGCCAAGAGGGACAGCAAGCTTTCTTT.

The chain combines TRBV5-8 with TRBJ1-1; no reliable D call. From germline, CDR1 is SGHTS and CDR2 YDEGEE. The length of the CDR3 is 13 residues. V dropped 4 bases and J dropped 4 bases, with 11 bases sitting between them. For the CDR3, the DNA is TGTGCCAGCAGCCCCGGACTCAGCACTGAAGCTTTCTTT. Its translation is CASSPGLSTEAFF. The full variable domain, in which reference TRBV5-8 and TRBJ1-1 provide the parts outside the CDR3, is EAGVTQSPTHLIKTRGQQATLRCSPISGHTSVYWYQQALGLGLQFLLWYDEGEERNRGNFPPRFSGRQFPNYSSELNVNALELEDSALYLCASSPGLSTEAFFGQGTRLTVV.

The J gene is TRBJ1-2, the V gene TRBV20-1; D call uncertain. The CDR3 spans 11 residues. Germline V gives CDR1 DFQATT, CDR2 SNEGSKA (reference sequence). The V and J ends lost 4 bases and 2 bases respectively, with 5 bases between them. The CDR3 DNA is TGCAGTGCTAAACAGAACTATGGCTACACCTTC. Encoded protein: CSAKQNYGYTF.